What follows are 29 T cell receptor beta chains derived from one specimen sequenced in a study of shared clonotypes between healthy human individuals. Produced via immunoSEQ multiplex PCR; TCRdb's table is partial and in-frame only. The repertoire includes a few million clones, about 90% of them detected once, and roughly 0.34% sits in the top ten. Sequencing was carried out using naive CD4+ T cells from PBMCs. Subset given: CD45RA+ positively selected. The receptors shown here come from a man between 18 and 35 years old in good health. Some clones in this sample may be carry-over from other donors' samples.

This clone appeared once. The gene calls are TRBV2 and TRBJ2-3, with 8 bases that match TRBD1. The germline CDR1 and CDR2 sequences are SNHLY and FYNNEI. The CDR3 totals 15 residues. Trimming removed 7 bases from V and 4 bases from J; junction bases left unmatched: 10. This CDR3 reads CASIPQGARPDTQYF. The CDR3 DNA is TGTGCCAGCATCCCCCAGGGGGCGCGCCCAGATACGCAGTATTTT.

V and J are TRBV5-8 and TRBJ2-1; 11 nucleotides line up with TRBD2. The CDR3 runs 15 residues. Per the germline V gene, CDR1 is SGHTS and CDR2 is YDEGEE. J gave up 6 bases and V 1 base, and 3 bases lay outside the gene matches. CDR3 bases: TGTGCCAGCAGCTTGACACTAGCGGGAGTCAATGAGCAGTTCTTC. Residues: CASSLTLAGVNEQFF.

The chain recombines TRBV7-2 with TRBJ2-3; possible D gene TRBD2, 5 bases. Per the germline V gene, CDR1 is SGHTA and CDR2 is FQGNSA. The CDR3 extends over 15 amino acids. V was cut by 1 base and J by 4 bases, with 12 bases left in between. This CDR3 is CASSLGRQDADTQYF. The CDR3 nucleotides are TGTGCCAGCAGCTTAGGGAGGCAGGACGCAGATACGCAGTATTTT.

On this clone itself: This same CDR3 is encoded by further DNA sequences in the sample. The V and J genes are TRBV28 and TRBJ1-1; 8 positions match TRBD1. With V trimmed by 3 bases and J by 0 bases, 0 bases remained unmatched. The CDR3 runs to 14 residues. Looked up from germline, CDR1 is MDHEN and CDR2 is SYDVKM. CDR3 sequence reads: CASSFRGLNTEAFF. As DNA, the CDR3 is TGTGCCAGCAGTTTCAGGGGGCTGAACACTGAAGCTTTCTTT. Combining the CDR3 with reference TRBV28 and TRBJ1-1 gives the whole variable domain DVKVTQSSRYLVKRTGEKVFLECVQDMDHENMFWYRQDPGLGLRLIYFSYDVKMKEKGDIPEGYSVSREKKERFSLILESASTNQTSMYLCASSFRGLNTEAFFGQGTRLTVV.

This clone was seen only a few times. The chain links TRBV4-1 to TRBJ1-2; tentative D call: TRBD1 (6 bases). V was trimmed by 1 base and J by 8 bases, leaving 14 bases between them. Germline lookup yields CDR1 MGHRA and CDR2 YSYEKL. The length of the CDR3 is 14 residues. DNA for the CDR3: TGCGCCAGCAGCCAAGTGTTACAGGGTGGAGGCTACACCTTC. Amino acid sequence: CASSQVLQGGGYTF.

The J gene is TRBJ1-2, the V gene TRBV11-2; TRBD1 might be the D (5 bases). There are 17 residues in the CDR3. Looked up from germline, CDR1 is SGHAT and CDR2 is FQNNGV. V was cut by 2 bases and J by 4 bases, with 20 bases left in between. The CDR3 region is CASSLHSGGLLGYGYTF. For the CDR3, the DNA is TGTGCCAGCAGCTTACATTCGGGGGGACTTTTAGGCTATGGCTACACCTTC.

The rearrangement joins TRBV6-4 to TRBJ2-3, with TRBD2 matching 14 bases. CDR1 and CDR2 from the germline V gene are MRHNA and SNTAGT. The CDR3 runs to 15 residues. Germline trimming cut 5 bases from V and 5 bases from J; bases unmatched to any gene: 3. The CDR3 loop reads CASSRLAGGEDTQYF. In DNA, the CDR3 is TGTGCCAGCAGTCGACTAGCGGGAGGGGAAGATACGCAGTATTTT.

For this clone: Other DNA sequences in this specimen translate into the identical CDR3. The V call is TRBV27, the J call TRBJ1-5, with a tentative D call TRBD1 (5 bases). With 2 bases removed from V and 2 bases from J, the gap between germline ends came to 7 bases. CDR3 length equals 14 residues. CDR1 and CDR2 from the germline V gene are MNHEY and SMNVEV (reference sequence). CDR3 nucleotides: TGTGCCAGCAGTTTAATCAGGGGCAATCAGCCCCAGCATTTT. Protein sequence: CASSLIRGNQPQHF.

J is TRBJ1-6 and V is TRBV28; D is uncertain. CDR1 and CDR2 from the germline V gene are MDHEN and SYDVKM. This CDR3 contains 13 residues. V was trimmed by 5 bases and J by 9 bases, leaving 11 bases between them. The CDR3 DNA sequence: TGTGCCAGCAGTCCATTGCGTCTTTCACCCCTCCACTTT. Its translation is CASSPLRLSPLHF.

The V call is TRBV6-5, the J call TRBJ1-5; unclear D gene. V lost 2 bases to trimming and J lost 5 bases, with 7 bases between them. This CDR3 spans 13 amino acids. The germline V gene encodes CDR1 MNHEY and CDR2 SVGAGI. CDR3 sequence: CASSYGLDQPQHF. The CDR3 DNA follows: TGTGCCAGCAGTTACGGGCTTGATCAGCCCCAGCATTTT.

The chain links TRBV6-5 to TRBJ1-1; D remains ambiguous. Looked up from germline, CDR1 is MNHEY and CDR2 is SVGAGI. The ends were cut back, 6 bases at V and 0 bases at J, with 8 bases in the middle. The CDR3 runs 13 residues. This chain's CDR3 is CASSPTLNTEAFF. In nucleotides, the CDR3 is TGTGCCAGCAGCCCGACACTGAACACTGAAGCTTTCTTT.

The chain combines TRBV7-2 with TRBJ2-7; TRBD2 might be the D (6 bases). The CDR3 runs to 14 residues. CDR1 and CDR2 from the germline V gene are SGHTA and FQGNSA. V was trimmed by 1 base and J by 1 base, leaving 8 bases between them. The DNA for the CDR3 is TGTGCCAGCAGCTTAGTCGGGACTTCCTACGAGCAGTACTTC. It specifies CASSLVGTSYEQYF.

The chain combines TRBV19 with TRBJ1-4; unclear D gene. Germline V gene lookup returns CDR1 LNHDA and CDR2 SQIVND (reference sequence). V was trimmed by 6 bases and J by 6 bases, leaving 8 bases between them. This CDR3 has 12 residues. Written as DNA, the CDR3 is TGTGCCAGTAGGGACGGCTATGAAAAACTGTTTTTT. Translating gives CASRDGYEKLFF. Using reference TRBV19 and TRBJ1-4 for the parts outside the CDR3, the full variable domain is DGGITQSPKYLFRKEGQNVTLSCEQNLNHDAMYWYRQDPGQGLRLIYYSQIVNDFQKGDIAEGYSVSREKKESFPLTVTSAQKNPTAFYLCASRDGYEKLFFGSGTQLSVL.

The chain carries TRBV18 and TRBJ2-7; TRBD2 might be the D (6 bases). The CDR3 extends over 13 amino acids. The V gene's germline CDR1 is KGHSH and CDR2 LQKENI. V was cut by 3 bases and J by 6 bases, with 12 bases left in between. CDR3 region: CASSPNGGSEQYF. The CDR3 bases are TGTGCCAGCTCACCGAACGGAGGGTCCGAGCAGTACTTC. Complete variable domain (other parts from reference TRBV18 and TRBJ2-7): NAGVMQNPRHLVRRRGQEARLRCSPMKGHSHVYWYRQLPEEGLKFMVYLQKENIIDESGMPKERFSAEFPKEGPSILRIQQVVRGDSAAYFCASSPNGGSEQYFGPGTRLTVT.

A word on this clone: The same CDR3 can be traced to other DNA sequences in this sample. This chain connects TRBV28 to TRBJ2-7; 9 bases are a match to TRBD1. The length of the CDR3 is 13 residues. The junction had 1 base not matched to a gene; V was cut back by 6 bases and J by 1 base. The germline V gene has CDR1 MDHEN and CDR2 SYDVKM. In nucleotides, the CDR3 is TGTGCCAGCAGGACAGGGGGGTCCTACGAGCAGTACTTC. Translated: CASRTGGSYEQYF.

This clone was seen only once. The chain joins TRBV15 to TRBJ1-3, with D perhaps matching TRBD1 (5 bases). V dropped 0 bases and J dropped 0 bases, with 15 bases sitting between them. This CDR3 is built from 18 residues. Germline loops: CDR1 LNHNV, CDR2 YYDKDF (reference sequence). This CDR3 reads CATSRDMAGTISGNTIYF. CDR3 nucleotide sequence: TGTGCCACCAGCAGAGATATGGCAGGGACCATCTCTGGAAACACCATATATTTT.

This chain connects TRBV4-3 to TRBJ2-4, with a tentative D call TRBD1 (5 bases). V dropped 0 bases and J dropped 0 bases, with 6 bases sitting between them. The germline V gene encodes CDR1 LGHNA and CDR2 YSLEER. The CDR3 length is 15 residues. The CDR3 loop reads CASSQDRVAKNIQYF. Written as DNA, the CDR3 is TGCGCCAGCAGCCAAGACAGGGTAGCCAAAAACATTCAGTACTTC.

The genes are TRBV6-4 and TRBJ2-2; D is perhaps TRBD1 or TRBD2 (5 bases each). V was cut by 2 bases and J by 3 bases, with 16 bases left in between. This CDR3 is 17 amino acids long. Per germline, CDR1 MRHNA and CDR2 SNTAGT. As DNA, the CDR3 is TGTGCCAGCAGTGACGAGGGAGACAGAATCTACACCGGGGAGCTGTTTTTT. It specifies CASSDEGDRIYTGELFF.

The chain combines TRBV7-8 with TRBJ1-1; D not certain. CDR1 and CDR2 from the germline V gene are SGHVS and FQNEAQ. Trimming stripped 1 base from V and 1 base from J, with 7 bases between. This CDR3 region has 14 residues. The DNA of the CDR3 is TGTGCCAGCAGCTTAGGCGGAAAGAACACTGAAGCTTTCTTT. It yields the protein CASSLGGKNTEAFF.

J is TRBJ2-1 and V is TRBV7-2; 7 bases map to TRBD1. This CDR3 comprises 17 residues. Trimming removed 3 bases from V and 8 bases from J; junction bases left unmatched: 16. Germline V gives CDR1 SGHTA, CDR2 FQGNSA. The CDR3 bases are TGTGCCAGCAGCTTTAGCCTGGGACAGTCCCCTTCCTATGAGCAGTTCTTC. Its protein is CASSFSLGQSPSYEQFF.

This clone was counted between two and nine times. The sample carries other DNA sequences with the same CDR3. The CDR3 coding sequence is TGTGCCAGCAGTTCCAACACAGATACGCAGTATTTT. The encoded protein is CASSSNTDTQYF. The rearrangement uses TRBV28 and TRBJ2-3; no definite D call. The CDR3 is made up of 12 amino acids. Trimming cost V 4 bases and J 2 bases, with 4 bases left between them. In germline, CDR1 is MDHEN, CDR2 SYDVKM.

V usage is TRBV19 and J usage is TRBJ2-3; 9 bases are a match to TRBD2. The junction had 9 bases not matched to a gene; V was cut back by 5 bases and J by 3 bases. The CDR3 loop spans 16 amino acids. CDR1 is LNHDA and CDR2 is SQIVND in the germline V gene (reference sequence). The CDR3 is CASSGSGRRLTDTQYF. DNA for the CDR3: TGTGCCAGTAGTGGTAGCGGGAGAAGGTTAACAGATACGCAGTATTTT.

The gene calls are TRBV2 and TRBJ1-4; the match to TRBD1 covers 8 bases. The CDR3 is 12 residues long. V was pared by 6 bases and J by 7 bases, with 1 base of the junction left unmatched. Germline-derived CDR1 and CDR2 are SNHLY and FYNNEI. This chain's CDR3 is CASRDRAEKLFF. The CDR3 DNA reads TGTGCCAGCAGGGACAGGGCTGAAAAACTGTTTTTT.

The chain has TRBV4-2 and TRBJ2-7; TRBD2 aligns across 15 bases. Trimming took 6 bases from V and 5 from J; bases not matched to a gene: 8. The length of the CDR3 is 16 residues. Germline lookup yields CDR1 LGHNA and CDR2 YNFKEQ. This chain's CDR3 is CASSPGLAGGLDEQYF. As DNA, the CDR3 is TGTGCCAGCAGTCCAGGACTAGCGGGAGGGTTGGACGAGCAGTACTTC.

The chain employs TRBV5-5 and TRBJ1-1; D is uncertain. Deletions cut 0 bases from V and 5 bases from J, with 14 bases between. Germline CDR1 is SGHKS and CDR2 is YYEKEE (reference sequence). The CDR3 is made up of 15 amino acids. CDR3 nucleotides: TGTGCCAGCAGCTTGGCTTTGAGGGTCGGTACTGAAGCTTTCTTT. Translating it yields CASSLALRVGTEAFF.

This chain links TRBV2 with TRBJ1-2; tentatively, D is TRBD1 (6 bases). Germline loops: CDR1 SNHLY, CDR2 FYNNEI. The V and J ends lost 8 bases and 9 bases respectively, with 16 bases between them. This CDR3 has 12 residues. CDR3 bases: TGTGCCAGCGTGAGGGGGGGGCGCCGCTACACCTTC. It translates to CASVRGGRRYTF.

The CDR3, as DNA: TGTGCCAGCAACCCAACCCCAACGGGCAATCAGCCCCAGCATTTT. It yields the protein CASNPTPTGNQPQHF. J is TRBJ1-5 and V is TRBV6-5, with D hard to call. The CDR3 contains 15 residues. V dropped 7 bases and J dropped 2 bases, with 15 bases sitting between them. Looked up from germline, CDR1 is MNHEY and CDR2 is SVGAGI.

This chain links TRBV5-5 with TRBJ1-4; TRBD1 might be the D (6 bases). Trimming stripped 4 bases from V and 4 bases from J, with 17 bases between. Germline V gene sequence: CDR1 SGHKS, CDR2 YYEKEE (reference sequence). The CDR3 contains 16 residues. The CDR3 loop reads CASSRQTDSFNEKLFF. The CDR3 DNA is TGTGCCAGCAGCCGGCAAACGGACAGCTTTAATGAAAAACTGTTTTTT.

The J gene is TRBJ2-3, the V gene TRBV19, with D possibly matching TRBD2 (5 bases). Germline assignment: CDR1 LNHDA and CDR2 SQIVND (reference sequence). There are 14 residues in the CDR3. Trimming removed 1 base at V and 7 bases at J, with 12 bases between. The CDR3 coding sequence is TGTGCCAGTAGTATAGGGGAGCAAGGGAATACGCAGTATTTT. Protein product: CASSIGEQGNTQYF.